Listed here is a single TCR beta chain. The data were taken from a study of T cell responses to AZD1222 COVID-19 vaccine. Germline assignment: CDR1 SNHLY and CDR2 FYNNEI. This CDR3 is built from 13 residues. Germline trimming cut 3 bases from V and 4 bases from J; bases unmatched to any gene: 2. Produced via immunoSEQ multiplex PCR; TCRdb's table is partial and in-frame only. The table has about 83,000 clones, 90% to 95% seen once. This specimen was peripheral blood, taken on day 0 of MenACWY control vaccination. This receptor was obtained from an adult in good health. The J gene is TRBJ2-5, the V gene TRBV2; 7 nucleotides align to TRBD2. CDR3 nucleotides: TGTGCCAGCAGTGAGTGGGGGGGAGAGACCCAGTACTTC. The encoded protein is CASSEWGGETQYF.